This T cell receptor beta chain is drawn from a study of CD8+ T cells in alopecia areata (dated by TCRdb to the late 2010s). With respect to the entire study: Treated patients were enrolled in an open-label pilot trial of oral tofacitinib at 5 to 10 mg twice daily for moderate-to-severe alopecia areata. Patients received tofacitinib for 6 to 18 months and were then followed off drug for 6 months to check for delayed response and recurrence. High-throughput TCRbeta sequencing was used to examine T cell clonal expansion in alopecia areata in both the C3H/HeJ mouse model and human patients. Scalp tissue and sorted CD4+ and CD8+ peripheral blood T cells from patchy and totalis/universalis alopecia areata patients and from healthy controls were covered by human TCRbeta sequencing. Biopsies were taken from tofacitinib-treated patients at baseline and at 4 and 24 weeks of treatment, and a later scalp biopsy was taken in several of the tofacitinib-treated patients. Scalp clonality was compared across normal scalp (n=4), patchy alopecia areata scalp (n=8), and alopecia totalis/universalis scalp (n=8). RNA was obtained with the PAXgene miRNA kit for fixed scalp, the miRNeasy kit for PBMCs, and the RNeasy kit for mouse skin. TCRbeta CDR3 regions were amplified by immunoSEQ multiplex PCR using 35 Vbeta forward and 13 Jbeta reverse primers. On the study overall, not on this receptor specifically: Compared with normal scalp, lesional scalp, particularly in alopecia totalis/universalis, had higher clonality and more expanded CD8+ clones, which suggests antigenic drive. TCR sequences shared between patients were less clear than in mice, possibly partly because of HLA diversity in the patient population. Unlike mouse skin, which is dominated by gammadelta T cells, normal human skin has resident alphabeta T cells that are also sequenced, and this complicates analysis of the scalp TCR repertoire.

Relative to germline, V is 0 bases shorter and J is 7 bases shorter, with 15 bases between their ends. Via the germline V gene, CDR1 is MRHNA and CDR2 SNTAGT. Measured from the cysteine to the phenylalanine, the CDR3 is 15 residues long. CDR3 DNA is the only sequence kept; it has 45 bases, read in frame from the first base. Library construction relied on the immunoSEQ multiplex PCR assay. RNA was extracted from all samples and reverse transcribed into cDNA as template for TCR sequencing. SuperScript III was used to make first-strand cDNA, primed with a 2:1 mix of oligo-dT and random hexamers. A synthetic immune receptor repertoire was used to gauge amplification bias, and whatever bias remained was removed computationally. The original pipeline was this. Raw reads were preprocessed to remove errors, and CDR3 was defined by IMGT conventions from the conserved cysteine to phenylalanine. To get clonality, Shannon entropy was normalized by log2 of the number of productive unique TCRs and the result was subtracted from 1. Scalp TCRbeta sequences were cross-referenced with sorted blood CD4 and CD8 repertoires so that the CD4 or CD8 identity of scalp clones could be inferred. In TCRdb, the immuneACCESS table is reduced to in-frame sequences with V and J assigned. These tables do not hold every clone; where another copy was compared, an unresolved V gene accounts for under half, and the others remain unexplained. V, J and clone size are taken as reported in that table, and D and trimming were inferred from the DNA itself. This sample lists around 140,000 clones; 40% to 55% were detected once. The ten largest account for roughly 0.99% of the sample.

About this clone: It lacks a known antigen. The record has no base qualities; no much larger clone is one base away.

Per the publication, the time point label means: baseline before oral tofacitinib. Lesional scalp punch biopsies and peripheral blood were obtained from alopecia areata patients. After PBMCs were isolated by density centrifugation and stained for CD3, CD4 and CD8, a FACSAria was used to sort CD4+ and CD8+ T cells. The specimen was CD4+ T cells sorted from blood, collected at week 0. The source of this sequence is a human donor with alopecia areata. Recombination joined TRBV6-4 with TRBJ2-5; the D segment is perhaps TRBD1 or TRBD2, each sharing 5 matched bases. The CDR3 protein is CASSDSRDRLGTQYF. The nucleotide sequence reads TGTGCCAGCAGTGACTCCCGGGACCGCCTTGGGACCCAGTACTTC.